Sequencing of this T cell receptor beta chain was carried out in a study of CD8+ T cells in alopecia areata. Study-wide background: After 6 to 18 months of tofacitinib, follow-up continued 6 months off drug.

Extraction of RNA preceded its reverse transcription into cDNA, which served as the sequencing template. TCRdb's table, derived via immunoSEQ multiplex PCR, lists solely in-frame clones and lacks some. The table has some 150,000 clones, 86% seen once. Study-level points and caveats: It was less clear whether patients shared TCRs than it was in mice, possibly because of HLA. Many expanded lesional clones persisted during tofacitinib (in both scalp and blood).

Concerning this clone: Its specificity is not known.

The treatment is: oral pan-JAK inhibitor, 5-10 mg twice daily. Both peripheral blood and punch biopsies of lesional scalp skin were obtained from patients who had alopecia areata. V trimming: 4 bases; J trimming: 0 bases; junction bases outside the gene matches: 21. Germline-derived CDR1 and CDR2 are MNHEY and SMNVEV (reference sequence). The CDR3 covers 22 residues. The source is a human donor with alopecia areata. This sample comprised CD8+ T cells sorted from blood, obtained at week 4, from a patient treated with tofacitinib. The chain joins TRBV27 to TRBJ2-3, with TRBD2 matching over 11 bases. The CDR3 region has the DNA TGTGCCAGCAGTTCCCTAAATCTAGCGGGGGGCGGAGACCACCATAGCACAGATACGCAGTATTTT. It translates to CASSSLNLAGGGDHHSTDTQYF.